Below, 17 T cell receptor beta chains from the same sample are listed, as sequenced in a study of control samples from healthy donors and cancer patients. Data came from immunoSEQ multiplex PCR; TCRdb stores just in-frame clones and leaves some out. Here the sample spans roughly 130,000 clones, 75% to 95% being singletons. Input material: blood. Receptors originate from a man younger than 35 in good health.

The chain has TRBV6-6 and TRBJ2-1; 15 bases agree with TRBD2. This CDR3 contains 15 residues. CDR1 is MNHNY, CDR2 SVGAGI, per germline (reference sequence). J was trimmed by 4 bases and V by 6 bases; bases with no gene match: 1. The CDR3 spells CASRGLAGGYNEQFF. CDR3 nucleotides: TGTGCCAGCAGGGGACTAGCGGGGGGATACAATGAGCAGTTCTTC.

The V call is TRBV6-5, the J call TRBJ1-5; no reliable D call. Germline-derived CDR1 and CDR2 are MNHEY and SVGAGI. V lost 2 bases to trimming and J lost 5 bases, with 7 bases between them. The CDR3 has 13 residues. CDR3 nucleotides: TGTGCCAGCAGTTACGACGGGGATCAGCCCCAGCATTTT. Its translation is CASSYDGDQPQHF.

The CDR3 here is CASSLGETQYF. The CDR3 DNA follows: TGTGCCAGCAGTTTAGGGGAGACCCAGTACTTC. V gene TRBV27 combines with J gene TRBJ2-5; D is uncertain. Trimming removed 2 bases from V and 5 bases from J, with 3 bases in between. This CDR3 spans 11 amino acids. Germline lookup yields CDR1 MNHEY and CDR2 SMNVEV (reference sequence).

The chain links TRBV6-5 to TRBJ1-2, with a possible D match to TRBD1 (5 bases). The CDR3 runs 13 residues. The V gene lost 7 bases and the J gene lost 7 bases, with 16 bases spanning the gap. Germline CDR1 is MNHEY and CDR2 is SVGAGI. The CDR3 sequence is CASKTGSRTGYTF. CDR3 coding DNA: TGTGCCAGCAAAACAGGATCTCGTACTGGCTACACCTTC.

The J gene is TRBJ2-3, the V gene TRBV12-5, with TRBD2 identical over 12 bases. Losses at the gene ends were 6 bases for V and 2 bases for J; bases not matched to a gene: 6. This CDR3 is 16 amino acids long. Germline CDR1 and CDR2: LGHNT and FRNRAP. The CDR3 spells CASGPSGGEYTDTQYF. Here the CDR3 DNA reads TGTGCTAGTGGGCCTAGCGGGGGGGAATACACAGATACGCAGTATTTT.

The V and J genes are TRBV10-3 and TRBJ1-3, with 9 bases lining up with TRBD1. CDR3 length: 14 residues. J gave up 2 bases and V 11 bases, and 7 bases lay outside the gene matches. CDR1 is ENHRY, CDR2 SYGVKD, per germline. The CDR3 loop reads CAATRQGAGNTIYF. The CDR3 nucleotides read TGTGCCGCCACCCGACAGGGGGCTGGAAACACCATATATTTT.

This chain uses TRBV9 with TRBJ2-3; TRBD2 aligns across 9 bases. The trim removed 2 bases at V and 2 bases at J, leaving 9 bases unmatched. There are 17 residues in the CDR3. Germline V gene lookup returns CDR1 SGDLS and CDR2 YYNGEE. The DNA of the CDR3 is TGTGCCAGCAGCGTTGGCGGGGGGGCCCCAAACACAGATACGCAGTATTTT. This sequence encodes CASSVGGGAPNTDTQYF.

V gene TRBV7-2 combines with J gene TRBJ1-2; tentatively, D is TRBD1 (5 bases). There are 14 residues in the CDR3. Germline V gene lookup returns CDR1 SGHTA and CDR2 FQGNSA. Trimming cost V 5 bases and J 4 bases, with 14 bases left between them. DNA of the CDR3: TGTGCCAGCAGCCCTCTGGCGGGGACCTATGGCTACACCTTC. Its translation: CASSPLAGTYGYTF.

Turning to this clone: An end of the junction does not agree with germline; a read error may underlie this. The gene calls are TRBV15 and TRBJ2-7; 8 bases agree with TRBD1. Per germline, CDR1 LNHNV and CDR2 YYDKDF (reference sequence). The CDR3 loop spans 14 amino acids. CDR3 nucleotides: TGTGCCACCAGCGGAGACAGGGGATCCTACGAGCAGTACTTC. It yields the protein CATSGDRGSYEQYF.

The CDR3 here is CASSATRDRGNYGYTF. In DNA form, the CDR3 reads TGTGCCAGCAGCGCTACCCGGGACAGGGGAAACTATGGCTACACCTTC. The rearrangement uses TRBV9 and TRBJ1-2; 10 nucleotides match TRBD1. Trimming removed 3 bases from V and 2 bases from J; junction bases left unmatched: 7. This CDR3 region has 16 residues. The germline V gene has CDR1 SGDLS and CDR2 YYNGEE.

This clone turned up a few times. This chain's CDR3 is CASSQDRSSGNTIYF. The CDR3 nucleotides read TGTGCCAGCAGCCAAGACAGGAGCTCTGGAAACACCATATATTTT. J is TRBJ1-3 and V is TRBV4-2, with no clear D. Germline assignment: CDR1 LGHNA and CDR2 YNFKEQ. Trimming removed 0 bases from V and 0 bases from J, with 6 bases in between. CDR3 size: 15 residues.

The chain employs TRBV10-1 and TRBJ2-7; perhaps D is TRBD1 or TRBD2 (5 bases each). This CDR3 spans 16 amino acids. Germline V gene data show CDR1 as WNHNN and CDR2 as SYGVQD (reference sequence). Trimming removed 3 bases at V and 6 bases at J, with 21 bases between. This chain's CDR3 is CASSDQGAVHPFEQYF. CDR3 DNA sequence: TGCGCCAGCAGTGACCAGGGAGCAGTCCACCCGTTCGAGCAGTACTTC.

V gene TRBV6-5 combines with J gene TRBJ1-4; D possibly corresponds to TRBD1 (5 bases). V was pared by 0 bases and J by 7 bases, with 12 bases between. The germline gives CDR1 MNHEY, CDR2 SVGAGI. The CDR3 is 15 residues long. As DNA, the CDR3 is TGTGCCAGCAGTTACTCTGGGGGTCTGGGTGAAAAACTGTTTTTT. Protein: CASSYSGGLGEKLFF.

The chain carries TRBV19 and TRBJ2-1; a possible D gene is TRBD1 (6 bases). V lost 5 bases and J lost 10, with 12 bases in between. There are 12 residues in the CDR3. Germline V lookup: CDR1 LNHDA, CDR2 SQIVND (reference sequence). For the CDR3, the DNA is TGTGCCAGTAGTTTAACAGGGCGGGAGCAGTTCTTC. Its protein is CASSLTGREQFF.

The rearrangement uses TRBV9 and TRBJ2-7, with D tentatively TRBD1 or TRBD2 (5 bases each). Germline V gene sequence: CDR1 SGDLS, CDR2 YYNGEE. The V end was cut by 0 bases, the J end by 2 bases, with 12 bases between. The CDR3 sequence is 15 residues long. This CDR3 is CASSVEGTETYEQYF. The CDR3 DNA sequence: TGTGCCAGCAGCGTAGAAGGGACGGAGACCTACGAGCAGTACTTC.

This sequence joins TRBV12-3 or TRBV12-4 and TRBJ2-5; D remains ambiguous. V lost 2 bases, J lost 2 bases, and 6 bases lay in between. The CDR3 runs 13 residues. In DNA form, the CDR3 reads TGTGCCAGCAGTTTAATAGGGCAAGAGACCCAGTACTTC. It is translated as CASSLIGQETQYF.

V usage is TRBV4-2 and J usage is TRBJ2-3; TRBD2 matches 7 bases. V shed 5 bases, J shed 2 bases, and the junction held 4 bases outside the gene matches. This CDR3 has 14 residues. Germline V CDR1 and CDR2: LGHNA, YNFKEQ. The CDR3 spells CASSGLAVTDTQYF. The DNA for the CDR3 is TGTGCCAGCAGCGGGCTAGCGGTCACAGATACGCAGTATTTT.